This entry lists 21 T cell receptor beta chains sequenced from one sample in a study of shared clonotypes between healthy human individuals. Libraries were prepared by immunoSEQ multiplex PCR; TCRdb keeps only in-frame clonotypes and omits some of them. Of about 480,000 clones listed, approximately 79% are singletons. The sample consisted of PBMCs. Receptor source: a woman aged 40 to 50 in good health. Some clones in this sample may be carry-over from other donors' samples.

The chain has TRBV27 and TRBJ2-3; D ambiguous. Germline V gives CDR1 MNHEY, CDR2 SMNVEV (reference sequence). The CDR3 spans 16 residues. The V gene lost 0 bases and the J gene lost 0 bases, with 10 bases spanning the gap. CDR3 amino acids: CASSLSKGRSTDTQYF. The CDR3 coding sequence is TGTGCCAGCAGTTTATCGAAAGGTAGAAGCACAGATACGCAGTATTTT.

The V gene is TRBV11-2, the J gene TRBJ2-6, with 8 positions matching TRBD1. V shed 4 bases and J 4 bases; nucleotides not matched to a gene: 6. CDR3 length: 16 amino acids. CDR1 SGHAT and CDR2 FQNNGV come from the germline V gene. Written as DNA, the CDR3 is TGTGCCAGCAGCTGGCGACAGGGGTACGGGGCCAACGTCCTGACTTTC. Protein sequence: CASSWRQGYGANVLTF.

V usage is TRBV6-1 and J usage is TRBJ2-1; D not certain. CDR3 length: 13 residues. The germline CDR1 and CDR2 sequences are MNHNS and SASEGT. V shed 6 bases and J shed 4 bases, with 10 bases lying between them. This CDR3 is CASRLTRYNEQFF. CDR3 bases: TGTGCCAGCAGACTTACACGGTACAATGAGCAGTTCTTC.

Only one count was recorded for this clone. J is TRBJ2-1 and V is TRBV30; TRBD1 aligns across 10 bases. The CDR3 has 14 amino acids. Germline CDR1 and CDR2: GTSNPN and SVGIG (reference sequence). V gave up 3 bases and J gave up 9 bases; unmatched junction bases: 8. The CDR3 DNA follows: TGTGCCTGGAGCAGGACAGGGGGGGCGACTGAGCAGTTCTTC. As protein: CAWSRTGGATEQFF. Drawing the rest from reference TRBV30 and TRBJ2-1, the complete variable domain is SQTIHQWPATLVQPVGSPLSLECTVEGTSNPNLYWYRQAAGRGLQLLFYSVGIGQISSEVPQNLSASRPQDRQFILSSKKLLLSDSGFYLCAWSRTGGATEQFFGPGTRLTVL.

This clone was seen a handful of times. The J gene is TRBJ2-1, the V gene TRBV2; 8 nucleotides line up with TRBD2. The CDR3 spans 10 residues. V gave up 7 bases and J gave up 12 bases; unmatched junction bases: 2. The V gene's germline CDR1 is SNHLY and CDR2 FYNNEI. CDR3 in DNA: TGTGCCAGCACCGGGACTAGGCAGTTCTTC. This codes for CASTGTRQFF.

V is TRBV28 and J is TRBJ1-1, with D uncertain. Germline values: CDR1 MDHEN, CDR2 SYDVKM. Between the trimmed V and J ends, which lost 8 bases and 3 bases, there was a span of 10 bases. The CDR3 totals 12 residues. The CDR3, as DNA: TGTGCCAGCGATCCGGGTTACACTGAAGCTTTCTTT. Its translation is CASDPGYTEAFF.

This clone occurred a few times. At one end the junction does not follow the germline gene, possibly because of a read error. V is TRBV6-5 and J is TRBJ1-5; possibly TRBD1 for D (5 bases). This CDR3 contains 11 residues. The germline V gene encodes CDR1 MNHEY and CDR2 SVGAGI. The CDR3 DNA is TGTGCCAGCAGTTACTCGAGGCAGGGAATATTT. This codes for CASSYSRQGIF.

The rearrangement links TRBV4-2 to TRBJ2-1, with unresolved D. V was clipped by 3 bases and J by 5 bases, with 14 bases between them. The CDR3 is made up of 15 amino acids. The germline gives CDR1 LGHNA, CDR2 YNFKEQ. The CDR3 protein is CASSQSRVQNNEQFF. The CDR3 DNA reads TGTGCCAGCAGCCAGTCACGGGTCCAGAACAATGAGCAGTTCTTC.

This clone has a handful of counts. This chain joins TRBV29-1 and TRBJ1-1; tentatively, D is TRBD1 (6 bases). The CDR3 is 13 residues long. Germline V gene sequence: CDR1 SQVTM, CDR2 ANQGSEA. Trimming removed 6 bases at V and 11 bases at J, with 22 bases between. The CDR3 here is CSVLPQGSLWAFF. For the CDR3, the DNA is TGCAGCGTCTTACCCCAGGGGAGTCTGTGGGCTTTCTTT.

This chain joins TRBV5-6 and TRBJ1-4; 11 nucleotides line up with TRBD1. The germline CDR1 and CDR2 sequences are SGHDT and YYEEEE. This CDR3 has 16 residues. V gave up 4 bases and J gave up 1 base; unmatched junction bases: 3. CDR3 amino acids: CASSKDRGRTNEKLFF. CDR3 in DNA: TGTGCCAGCAGCAAGGACAGGGGGCGAACTAATGAAAAACTGTTTTTT.

The J gene is TRBJ2-3, the V gene TRBV9; 11 nucleotides line up with TRBD2. Germline CDR1 reads SGDLS; CDR2 reads YYNGEE. With 4 bases clipped from V and 2 bases from J, the junction kept 12 bases outside the gene matches. The CDR3 is 18 amino acids. CDR3 nucleotides: TGTGCCAGCAGCCCGGAGGGGCTAGCGGGAGGATTCACAGATACGCAGTATTTT. It translates to CASSPEGLAGGFTDTQYF.

The V and J genes are TRBV19 and TRBJ1-1, with TRBD1 as a possible D gene (5 bases). Germline values: CDR1 LNHDA, CDR2 SQIVND (reference sequence). This CDR3 region has 13 residues. The V end lost 3 bases, the J end lost 4 bases, and 9 bases lay between the germline ends. As DNA, the CDR3 is TGTGCCAGTAGTATCGGTCAGGGCACTGAAGCTTTCTTT. Residues: CASSIGQGTEAFF. The full variable domain, with the rest looked up from reference TRBV19 and TRBJ1-1, is DGGITQSPKYLFRKEGQNVTLSCEQNLNHDAMYWYRQDPGQGLRLIYYSQIVNDFQKGDIAEGYSVSREKKESFPLTVTSAQKNPTAFYLCASSIGQGTEAFFGQGTRLTVV.

The CDR3, as DNA: TGTGCCAGCAGTTTGAATGGGGGGAAAGAGACCCAGTACTTC. Translating gives CASSLNGGKETQYF. This chain uses TRBV27 with TRBJ2-5; possibly TRBD2 for D (6 bases). CDR3 length equals 14 residues. Trimming cost V 3 bases and J 3 bases, with 11 bases left between them. Germline V gene sequence: CDR1 MNHEY, CDR2 SMNVEV (reference sequence).

This clone occurred many times. The chain links TRBV10-3 to TRBJ1-5; TRBD1 might be the D (5 bases). This CDR3 spans 13 amino acids. V lost 6 bases and J 4 bases, leaving 10 bases between the germline ends. Germline assignment: CDR1 ENHRY and CDR2 SYGVKD. The CDR3: CAISEQENQPQHF. The DNA of the CDR3 is TGTGCCATCAGCGAACAGGAAAATCAGCCCCAGCATTTT.

In regard to this clone: Only one base separates this from a far larger clonotype, so it likely reflects a read error. The CDR3 DNA follows: TGTGCCAGCAGCTCAGGACTAGCGGCCGGGGAGCTGTTTTTT. Its protein is CASSSGLAAGELFF. This chain joins TRBV7-3 and TRBJ2-2, with 10 positions matching TRBD2. Germline trimming cut 4 bases from V and 6 bases from J; bases unmatched to any gene: 2. The CDR3 extends over 14 amino acids. CDR1 is SGHTA and CDR2 is FQGTGA in the germline V gene. Full variable domain (missing parts from reference TRBV7-3 and TRBJ2-2): GAGVSQTPSNKVTEKGKYVELRCDPISGHTALYWYRQSLGQGPEFLIYFQGTGAADDSGLPNDRFFAVRPEGSVSTLKIQRTERGDSAVYLCASSSGLAAGELFFGEGSRLTVL.

This chain joins TRBV27 and TRBJ1-6; D might be TRBD1 (5 bases). Germline CDR1 reads MNHEY; CDR2 reads SMNVEV (reference sequence). The CDR3 loop spans 14 amino acids. The V and J ends lost 8 bases and 8 bases respectively, with 16 bases between them. The CDR3 region has the DNA TGTGCCAGCCGCCGTGTGGGGGACGATTCACCCCTCCACTTT. Protein: CASRRVGDDSPLHF.

The chain employs TRBV11-2 and TRBJ2-1, with TRBD1 matching 10 bases. The J segment lost 9 bases and the V segment lost 3 bases, leaving 2 bases of the junction unmatched. The CDR3 spans 13 residues. Germline V gene lookup returns CDR1 SGHAT and CDR2 FQNNGV. CDR3 nucleotides: TGTGCCAGCAGCTTGGACAGGGGGGGTGAGCAGTTCTTC. Its protein is CASSLDRGGEQFF. Based on the CDR3 plus reference TRBV11-2 and TRBJ2-1, the full variable domain is EAGVAQSPRYKIIEKRQSVAFWCNPISGHATLYWYQQILGQGPKLLIQFQNNGVVDDSQLPKDRFSAERLKGVDSTLKIQPAKLEDSAVYLCASSLDRGGEQFFGPGTRLTVL.

This chain connects TRBV28 to TRBJ2-5; D is perhaps TRBD2 (6 bases). CDR1 MDHEN and CDR2 SYDVKM come from the germline V gene. The CDR3 sequence is 11 residues long. Between the trimmed V and J ends, which lost 7 bases and 13 bases, there was a span of 16 bases. CDR3 residues: CASTQSGLVYF. The CDR3 DNA is TGTGCCAGCACCCAATCGGGACTTGTGTACTTC.

The chain couples TRBV4-2 to TRBJ1-1; 9 bases line up with TRBD1. V shed 1 base, J shed 6 bases, and the junction held 6 bases outside the gene matches. Germline V gene lookup returns CDR1 LGHNA and CDR2 YNFKEQ. The CDR3 is made up of 15 amino acids. The CDR3 DNA is TGTGCCAGCAGCCAAGGATACAGGGGGCAGGCTGAAGCTTTCTTT. It specifies CASSQGYRGQAEAFF.

The gene calls are TRBV29-1 and TRBJ2-1; 10 nucleotides line up with TRBD2. Germline CDR1 is SQVTM and CDR2 is ANQGSEA. The trim removed 5 bases at V and 9 bases at J, leaving 13 bases unmatched. The CDR3 totals 15 residues. The CDR3 DNA follows: TGCAGCGTTCTACTAGCGGGGAGCCTTTCGGGTGAGCAGTTCTTC. Its protein is CSVLLAGSLSGEQFF.

V and J are TRBV2 and TRBJ1-2; D is possibly TRBD1 (5 bases). In germline, CDR1 is SNHLY, CDR2 FYNNEI. Trimming took 1 base from V and 6 from J, leaving 12 bases between them. The CDR3 consists of 14 residues. CDR3 region: CASSEEWDQNGYTF. The DNA for the CDR3 is TGTGCCAGCAGTGAAGAATGGGACCAAAATGGCTACACCTTC.